The clone carrying this T cell receptor (delta chain) has a handful of counts. TCRdb's entry gives the protein of a much larger clone, which mismatches this DNA's translation at residue 12, likely from a read error; the protein reported here is translated from the DNA. TCRdb reanalysed the multiplex PCR reads with CATT. The sample includes roughly 93,000 delta-chain clones, 1.4% of them seen just once. The data stem from a study of γδ T cells in repeated Plasmodium falciparum infection. On the study more broadly: Timepoints: baseline, immediately before selected infections, and 21 days after every infection. Malian gammadelta TCRs were studied during no-transmission periods and across acute malaria episodes.

Germline V gives CDR1 TSWWSYY, CDR2 QGS. The CDR3 length is 27 residues. V lost 1 base to trimming and J lost 2 bases, with 47 bases between them. Gammadelta T cells were flow-sorted from PBMC into Vgamma9/Vdelta2+ and Vdelta2-negative populations for bulk analysis. This TCR derives from a pool of human donors (malaria-infected and uninfected, not separated). Sequencing was performed on gamma-delta T cells from blood. This rearrangement joins TRDV1 to TRDJ1; D may be TRDD3 (6 bases). TCRdb records no J gene; here it was assigned by comparing the DNA to germline. CDR3 bases: TGTGCTCTTGGGGAACCTGTCTCCTATAAACTCGCTCATACTATCTGGTGGCACACATGGGGGACCGATAAACTCATCTTT. Amino acid sequence: CALGEPVSYKLAHTIWWHTWGTDKLIF.